These 23 T cell receptor beta chains were sequenced from one sample in a study of PD-1 blockade in classical Hodgkin lymphoma. Generated by immunoSEQ multiplex PCR, the TCRdb table keeps only in-frame clones and is missing some. The sample lists about 13,000 clones, 65% to 80% occurring once. All trial patients relapsed after autologous stem cell transplantation. CD8+ T cell isolation from thawed PBMCs was performed by magnetic negative selection. The specimen was CD8+ T cells from blood, collected at baseline. Receptor source: a human donor with classical Hodgkin lymphoma.

This chain joins TRBV12-5 and TRBJ1-1; maybe TRBD1 (6 bases). The V end was cut by 0 bases, the J end by 1 base, with 9 bases between. The CDR3 sequence is 15 residues long. Germline CDR1 LGHNT, CDR2 FRNRAP. This CDR3 reads CASGLVQGTNTEAFF. The CDR3 DNA reads as TGTGCTAGTGGTTTGGTACAGGGTACGAACACTGAAGCTTTCTTT.

The V gene is TRBV6-5, the J gene TRBJ2-5; 11 bases are a match to TRBD1. V lost 3 bases, J lost 3 bases, and 3 bases stayed unmatched. Germline assignment: CDR1 MNHEY and CDR2 SVGAGI. CDR3 length equals 15 residues. Here the CDR3 DNA reads TGTGCCAGCAGTTATCCGGGACAGGGGGAAGAGACCCAGTACTTC. It yields the protein CASSYPGQGEETQYF.

This clone was seen a handful of times. V is TRBV19 and J is TRBJ1-6; perhaps TRBD1 as D (6 bases). The CDR3 is 17 residues long. Trimming stripped 1 base from V and 0 bases from J, with 10 bases between. Germline CDR1 reads LNHDA; CDR2 reads SQIVND (reference sequence). The CDR3 DNA follows: TGTGCCAGTAGTATAGCGGACAGCCGCTCCTATAATTCACCCCTCCACTTT. Protein: CASSIADSRSYNSPLHF. Variable domain in full (rest from reference TRBV19 and TRBJ1-6): DGGITQSPKYLFRKEGQNVTLSCEQNLNHDAMYWYRQDPGQGLRLIYYSQIVNDFQKGDIAEGYSVSREKKESFPLTVTSAQKNPTAFYLCASSIADSRSYNSPLHFGNGTRLTVT.

The chain couples TRBV30 to TRBJ2-1; D is unresolved. The germline CDR1 and CDR2 sequences are GTSNPN and SVGIG (reference sequence). The CDR3 is 16 amino acids. Trimming cost V 4 bases and J 0 bases, with 16 bases left between them. The CDR3 here is CAWTIPRFSSYNEQFF. The CDR3 coding sequence is TGTGCCTGGACCATCCCCCGTTTTAGCTCCTACAATGAGCAGTTCTTC.

The V call is TRBV4-1, the J call TRBJ2-7; D unresolved. Germline assignment: CDR1 MGHRA and CDR2 YSYEKL. The germline V and J ends were trimmed by 1 base and 2 bases, with 9 bases remaining between them. The CDR3 consists of 14 residues. The CDR3 loop reads CASSQAYNPYEQYF. CDR3 in DNA: TGCGCCAGCAGCCAAGCTTACAATCCCTACGAGCAGTACTTC.

The count of this clone is one. The V and J genes are TRBV19 and TRBJ2-7; possible D gene TRBD1, 5 bases. This CDR3 has 13 amino acids. CDR1 is LNHDA, CDR2 SQIVND, per germline (reference sequence). V was trimmed by 6 bases and J by 2 bases, leaving 11 bases between them. CDR3 sequence: CASRGEVPYEQYF. DNA of the CDR3: TGTGCCAGTAGAGGGGAAGTTCCCTACGAGCAGTACTTC.

The chain employs TRBV7-9 and TRBJ2-7; perhaps TRBD2 as D (6 bases). Germline V gives CDR1 SEHNR, CDR2 FQNEAQ (reference sequence). V was pared by 5 bases and J by 0 bases, with 8 bases between. CDR3 length equals 13 residues. The CDR3 sequence is CASSDGGSYEQYF. DNA for the CDR3: TGTGCCAGCAGCGACGGGGGCTCCTACGAGCAGTACTTC.

V gene TRBV20-1 combines with J gene TRBJ1-1; D remains ambiguous. The germline gives CDR1 DFQATT, CDR2 SNEGSKA (reference sequence). V lost 2 bases to trimming and J lost 8 bases, with 9 bases between them. This CDR3 is 11 amino acids long. The CDR3 region is CSARLSKEAFF. The CDR3 nucleotides read TGCAGTGCTAGACTCTCAAAGGAAGCTTTCTTT.

The V call is TRBV9, the J call TRBJ2-7, with D maybe TRBD1 (5 bases). Germline V CDR1 and CDR2: SGDLS, YYNGEE. Trimming removed 0 bases from V and 2 bases from J, with 6 bases in between. This CDR3 has 13 residues. Written as DNA, the CDR3 is TGTGCCAGCAGCGTAGGACAGACCTACGAGCAGTACTTC. It is translated as CASSVGQTYEQYF.

The chain employs TRBV2 and TRBJ1-5, with 7 bases aligning to TRBD1. CDR3 length: 15 amino acids. Germline V lookup: CDR1 SNHLY, CDR2 FYNNEI. J gave up 0 bases and V 6 bases, and 5 bases lay outside the gene matches. The CDR3 is CASRGTEYSNQPQHF. The CDR3 coding sequence is TGTGCCAGCAGGGGGACAGAGTATAGCAATCAGCCCCAGCATTTT.

V gene TRBV9 combines with J gene TRBJ2-3; D gene uncertain. The CDR3 contains 16 residues. The V end lost 0 bases, the J end lost 0 bases, and 11 bases lay between the germline ends. Germline-derived CDR1 and CDR2 are SGDLS and YYNGEE. The CDR3 coding sequence is TGTGCCAGCAGCGTAGGTGCGAGGCAGAGCACAGATACGCAGTATTTT. This gives the protein CASSVGARQSTDTQYF.

V and J are TRBV28 and TRBJ1-5; TRBD1 might be the D (5 bases). Trimming removed 10 bases at V and 2 bases at J, with 21 bases between. Germline loops: CDR1 MDHEN, CDR2 SYDVKM. The CDR3 has 16 residues. CDR3 sequence (DNA): TGTGCCACCCGCCCCGGCGGGGGACGGGGCAATCAGCCCCAGCATTTT. Its translation: CATRPGGGRGNQPQHF.

The V gene is TRBV14, the J gene TRBJ1-1; D may be TRBD1 (5 bases). Trimming shortened V by 2 bases and J by 5 bases, and 15 bases separated the two germline ends. The CDR3 loop spans 15 amino acids. Germline V gene sequence: CDR1 SGHDN, CDR2 FVKESK. The CDR3 DNA sequence: TGTGCCAGCAGCCAACCCTCGGGGACGTTTACTGAAGCTTTCTTT. Amino acid sequence: CASSQPSGTFTEAFF.

This clone is termed medium-sized. The J gene is TRBJ1-1, the V gene TRBV30; D possibly corresponds to TRBD1 (6 bases). This CDR3 region has 12 residues. Germline V CDR1 and CDR2: GTSNPN, SVGIG (reference sequence). The V end was cut by 1 base, the J end by 10 bases, with 13 bases between. CDR3 sequence reads: CAWSEGGLGAFF. CDR3 sequence (DNA): TGTGCCTGGAGTGAGGGGGGACTAGGAGCTTTCTTT.

The chain combines TRBV7-6 with TRBJ2-7, with TRBD2 matching 10 bases. The V gene end was trimmed by 3 bases and the J gene end by 2 bases; junction bases not matched to a gene: 4. The CDR3 length is 15 residues. Germline V gene data show CDR1 as SGHVS and CDR2 as FNYEAQ. The CDR3 sequence: CASSFSGGTTYEQYF. CDR3 sequence (DNA): TGTGCCAGCAGCTTTAGCGGGGGGACAACCTACGAGCAGTACTTC. The full variable domain, with the rest looked up from reference TRBV7-6 and TRBJ2-7, is GAGVSQSPRYKVTKRGQDVALRCDPISGHVSLYWYRQALGQGPEFLTYFNYEAQQDKSGLPNDRFSAERPEGSISTLTIQRTEQRDSAMYRCASSFSGGTTYEQYFGPGTRLTVT.

V usage is TRBV7-7 and J usage is TRBJ2-2; a possible D gene is TRBD1 (5 bases). This CDR3 region has 15 residues. Germline values: CDR1 SSHAT, CDR2 FNYEAQ (reference sequence). V was pared by 3 bases and J by 5 bases, with 13 bases between. The CDR3 spells CASSFDSSWTGELFF. The CDR3 region has the DNA TGTGCCAGCAGCTTCGACAGTTCATGGACCGGGGAGCTGTTTTTT.

This clone is deemed medium-sized. The rearrangement links TRBV7-6 to TRBJ1-2, with 7 bases lining up with TRBD1. This CDR3 region has 14 residues. The trim removed 5 bases at V and 4 bases at J, leaving 7 bases unmatched. CDR1 and CDR2 (germline): SGHVS, FNYEAQ. CDR3 nucleotides: TGTGCCAGCAGCCTTAACGGGACAGCCTATGGCTACACCTTC. It is translated as CASSLNGTAYGYTF.

V is TRBV11-3 and J is TRBJ2-1; D is uncertain. The CDR3 spans 14 residues. Germline loops: CDR1 SGHNT, CDR2 YENEEA. Deletions cut 1 base from V and 3 bases from J, with 7 bases between. CDR3 bases: TGTGCCAGCAGCTTAGTATTTGGCTACAATGAGCAGTTCTTC. Translation: CASSLVFGYNEQFF.

The V gene is TRBV9, the J gene TRBJ2-1; 13 bases line up with TRBD2. The CDR3 covers 18 residues. Germline assignment: CDR1 SGDLS and CDR2 YYNGEE. Trimming removed 0 bases from V and 4 bases from J; junction bases left unmatched: 7. The CDR3 here is CASSVDSGLAGSYNEQFF. CDR3 bases: TGTGCCAGCAGCGTAGATTCGGGACTAGCGGGGTCGTACAATGAGCAGTTCTTC.

The sample holds one count of this clone. This rearrangement joins TRBV27 to TRBJ2-1; D is ambiguous. V was shortened by 5 bases and J by 8 bases, with 10 bases between the two germline ends. Germline CDR1 and CDR2: MNHEY and SMNVEV (reference sequence). The CDR3 extends over 12 amino acids. The CDR3 DNA reads as TGTGCCAGCAGTAATAGCATCCATGAGCAGTTCTTC. It codes for CASSNSIHEQFF.

J is TRBJ1-2 and V is TRBV27, with D hard to call. There are 14 residues in the CDR3. V was cut by 3 bases and J by 4 bases, with 12 bases left in between. From germline, CDR1 is MNHEY and CDR2 SMNVEV (reference sequence). The CDR3 protein is CASSLYWNFYGYTF. CDR3 nucleotide sequence: TGTGCCAGCAGTTTGTATTGGAATTTCTATGGCTACACCTTC.

The rearrangement uses TRBV4-3 and TRBJ2-2; no reliable D call. Germline V lookup: CDR1 LGHNA, CDR2 YSLEER. The CDR3 consists of 15 residues. Between the trimmed V and J ends, which lost 2 bases and 0 bases, there was a span of 7 bases. The DNA of the CDR3 is TGCGCCAGCAGCCAATGGCTTGCGAACACCGGGGAGCTGTTTTTT. Translated, it gives CASSQWLANTGELFF.

The rearrangement uses TRBV5-5 and TRBJ2-3; TRBD2 matches 8 bases. Germline values: CDR1 SGHKS, CDR2 YYEKEE (reference sequence). V gave up 4 bases and J gave up 2 bases; unmatched junction bases: 9. The length of the CDR3 is 16 residues. The CDR3 here is CASSPAGGRFTDTQYF. Written as DNA, the CDR3 is TGTGCCAGCAGCCCGGCGGGGGGCCGATTCACAGATACGCAGTATTTT.